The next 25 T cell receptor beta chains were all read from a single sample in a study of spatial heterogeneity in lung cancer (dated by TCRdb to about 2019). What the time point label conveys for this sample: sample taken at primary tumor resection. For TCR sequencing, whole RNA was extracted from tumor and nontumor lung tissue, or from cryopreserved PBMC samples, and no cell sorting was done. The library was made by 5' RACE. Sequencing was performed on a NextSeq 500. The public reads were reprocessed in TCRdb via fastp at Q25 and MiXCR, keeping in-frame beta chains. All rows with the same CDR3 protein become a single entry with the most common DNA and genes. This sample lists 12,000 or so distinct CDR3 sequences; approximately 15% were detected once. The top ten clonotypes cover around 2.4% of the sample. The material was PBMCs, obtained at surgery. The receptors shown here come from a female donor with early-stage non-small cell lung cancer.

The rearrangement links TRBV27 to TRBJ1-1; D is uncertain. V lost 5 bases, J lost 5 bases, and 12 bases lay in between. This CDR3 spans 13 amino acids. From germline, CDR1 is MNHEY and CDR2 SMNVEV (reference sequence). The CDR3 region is CASSPLYRTEAFF. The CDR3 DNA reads TGTGCCAGCAGTCCCCTTTACCGAACTGAAGCTTTCTTT.

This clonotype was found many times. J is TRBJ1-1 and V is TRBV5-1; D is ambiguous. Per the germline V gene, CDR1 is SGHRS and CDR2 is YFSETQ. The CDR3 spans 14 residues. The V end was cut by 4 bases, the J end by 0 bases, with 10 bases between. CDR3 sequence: CASSRSGVNTEAFF. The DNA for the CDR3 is TGCGCCAGCAGCCGGAGCGGAGTGAACACTGAAGCTTTCTTT. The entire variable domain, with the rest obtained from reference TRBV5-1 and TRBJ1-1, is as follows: KAGVTQTPRYLIKTRGQQVTLSCSPISGHRSVSWYQQTPGQGLQFLFEYFSETQRNKGNFPGRFSGRQFSNSRSEMNVSTLELGDSALYLCASSRSGVNTEAFFGQGTRLTVV.

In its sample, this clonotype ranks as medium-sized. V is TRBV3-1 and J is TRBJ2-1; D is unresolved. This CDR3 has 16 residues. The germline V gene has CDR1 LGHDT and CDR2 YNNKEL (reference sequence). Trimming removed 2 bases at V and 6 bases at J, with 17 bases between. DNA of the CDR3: TGTGCCAGCAGCCAACGCCTCGGTCCTTCTATCAATGAGCAGTTCTTC. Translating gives CASSQRLGPSINEQFF.

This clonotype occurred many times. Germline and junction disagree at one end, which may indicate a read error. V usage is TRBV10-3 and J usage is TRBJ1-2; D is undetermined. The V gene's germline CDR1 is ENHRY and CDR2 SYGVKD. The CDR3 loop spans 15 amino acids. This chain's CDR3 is CASSSKGLSRYGYTF. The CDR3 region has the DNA TGTGCCAGCAGTTCCAAGGGTTTGAGTCGCTATGGCTACACCTTC.

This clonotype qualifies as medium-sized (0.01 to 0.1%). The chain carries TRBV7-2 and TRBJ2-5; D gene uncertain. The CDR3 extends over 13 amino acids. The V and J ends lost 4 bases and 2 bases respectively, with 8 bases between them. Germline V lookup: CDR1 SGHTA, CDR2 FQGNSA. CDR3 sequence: CASSSSWQETQYF. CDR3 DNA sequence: TGTGCCAGCAGCTCCTCATGGCAAGAGACCCAGTACTTC.

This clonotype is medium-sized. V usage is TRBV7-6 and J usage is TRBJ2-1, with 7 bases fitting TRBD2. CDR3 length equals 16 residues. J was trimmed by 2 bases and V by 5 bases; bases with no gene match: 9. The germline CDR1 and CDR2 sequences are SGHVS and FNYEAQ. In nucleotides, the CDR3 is TGTGCCAGCAGCCCATCGGGACTAAACGCCTACAATGAGCAGTTCTTC. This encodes CASSPSGLNAYNEQFF.

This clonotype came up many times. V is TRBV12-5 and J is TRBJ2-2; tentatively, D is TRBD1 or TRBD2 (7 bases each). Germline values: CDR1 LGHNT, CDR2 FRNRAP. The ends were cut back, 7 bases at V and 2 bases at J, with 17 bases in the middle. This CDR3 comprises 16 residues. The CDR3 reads CASALGGTVNTGELFF. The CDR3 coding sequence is TGTGCTAGTGCCTTGGGAGGGACAGTAAACACCGGGGAGCTGTTTTTT.

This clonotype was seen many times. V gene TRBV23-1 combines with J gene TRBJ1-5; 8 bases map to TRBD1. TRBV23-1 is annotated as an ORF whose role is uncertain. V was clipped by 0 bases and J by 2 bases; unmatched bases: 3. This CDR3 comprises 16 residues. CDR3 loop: CASSQSDRGGNQPQHF. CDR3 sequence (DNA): TGCGCCAGCAGTCAATCTGACAGGGGTGGCAATCAGCCCCAGCATTTT.

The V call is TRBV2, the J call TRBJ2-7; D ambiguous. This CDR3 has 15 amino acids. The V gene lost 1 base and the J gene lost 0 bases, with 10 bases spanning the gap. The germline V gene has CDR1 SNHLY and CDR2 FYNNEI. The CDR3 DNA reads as TGTGCCAGCAGTGAAGAAGGGTCGAGCTCCTACGAGCAGTACTTC. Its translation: CASSEEGSSSYEQYF.

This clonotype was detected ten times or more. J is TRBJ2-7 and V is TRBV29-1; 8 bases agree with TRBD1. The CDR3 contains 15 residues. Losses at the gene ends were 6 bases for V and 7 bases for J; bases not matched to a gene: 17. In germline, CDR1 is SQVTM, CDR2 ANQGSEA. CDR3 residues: CSVVGRWTGRVEQYF. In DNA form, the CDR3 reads TGCAGCGTCGTTGGGCGGTGGACAGGGCGGGTTGAGCAGTACTTC.

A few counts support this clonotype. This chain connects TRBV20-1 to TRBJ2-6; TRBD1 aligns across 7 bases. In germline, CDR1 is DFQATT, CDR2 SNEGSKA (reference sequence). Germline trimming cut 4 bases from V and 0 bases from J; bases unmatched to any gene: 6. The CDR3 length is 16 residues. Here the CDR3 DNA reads TGCAGTGCTACCACAGGGGCGGCCTCTGGGGCCAACGTCCTGACTTTC. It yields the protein CSATTGAASGANVLTF.

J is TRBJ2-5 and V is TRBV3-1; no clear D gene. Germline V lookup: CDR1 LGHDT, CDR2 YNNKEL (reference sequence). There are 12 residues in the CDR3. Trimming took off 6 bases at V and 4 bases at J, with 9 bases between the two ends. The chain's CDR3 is CASRRQGETQYF. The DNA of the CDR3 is TGTGCCAGCAGACGGCAAGGAGAGACCCAGTACTTC.

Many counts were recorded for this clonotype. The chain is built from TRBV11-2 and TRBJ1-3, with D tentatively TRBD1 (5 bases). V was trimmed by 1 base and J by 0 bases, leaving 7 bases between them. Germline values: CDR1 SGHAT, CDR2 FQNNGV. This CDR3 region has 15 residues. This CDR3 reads CASSLVGPSGNTIYF. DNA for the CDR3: TGTGCCAGCAGCTTAGTGGGACCCTCTGGAAACACCATATATTTT.

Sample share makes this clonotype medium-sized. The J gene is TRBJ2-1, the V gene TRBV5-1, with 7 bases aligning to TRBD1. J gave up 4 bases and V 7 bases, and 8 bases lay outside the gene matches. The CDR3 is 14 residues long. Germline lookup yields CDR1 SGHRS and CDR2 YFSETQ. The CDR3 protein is CASGKDRNYNEQFF. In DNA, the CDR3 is TGCGCCAGCGGTAAGGACAGGAATTACAATGAGCAGTTCTTC.

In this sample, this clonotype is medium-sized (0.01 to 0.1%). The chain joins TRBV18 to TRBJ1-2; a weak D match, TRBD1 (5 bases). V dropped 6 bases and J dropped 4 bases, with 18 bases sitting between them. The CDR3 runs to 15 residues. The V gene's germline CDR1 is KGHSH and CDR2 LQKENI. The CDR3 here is CASSLTGVRSYGYTF. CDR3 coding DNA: TGTGCCAGCTCCCTAACGGGGGTGAGGAGCTATGGCTACACCTTC. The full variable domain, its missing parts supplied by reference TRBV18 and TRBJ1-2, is NAGVMQNPRHLVRRRGQEARLRCSPMKGHSHVYWYRQLPEEGLKFMVYLQKENIIDESGMPKERFSAEFPKEGPSILRIQQVVRGDSAAYFCASSLTGVRSYGYTFGSGTRLTVV.

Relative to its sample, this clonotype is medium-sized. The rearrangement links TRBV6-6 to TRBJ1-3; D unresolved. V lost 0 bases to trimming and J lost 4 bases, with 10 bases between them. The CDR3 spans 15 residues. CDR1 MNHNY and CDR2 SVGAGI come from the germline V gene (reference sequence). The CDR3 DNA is TGTGCCAGCAGTTACTCTGCGTCGTCCGGAAACACCATATATTTT. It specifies CASSYSASSGNTIYF.

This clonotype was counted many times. CDR3 sequence (DNA): TGCAGTGCTAGAGATCCGGGACACATGAACACTGAAGCTTTCTTT. Translated, it gives CSARDPGHMNTEAFF. This chain links TRBV20-1 with TRBJ1-1; TRBD1 is a possible D gene (6 bases). Per germline, CDR1 DFQATT and CDR2 SNEGSKA (reference sequence). The V end lost 0 bases, the J end lost 0 bases, and 11 bases lay between the germline ends. This CDR3 contains 15 residues.

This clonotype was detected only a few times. CDR3 sequence reads: CSVVRDTDTQYF. The CDR3 coding sequence is TGCAGCGTTGTAAGGGACACAGATACGCAGTATTTT. The V gene is TRBV29-1, the J gene TRBJ2-3; D is undetermined. Germline CDR1 SQVTM, CDR2 ANQGSEA. Trimming stripped 4 bases from V and 2 bases from J, with 7 bases between. The CDR3 is 12 residues long.

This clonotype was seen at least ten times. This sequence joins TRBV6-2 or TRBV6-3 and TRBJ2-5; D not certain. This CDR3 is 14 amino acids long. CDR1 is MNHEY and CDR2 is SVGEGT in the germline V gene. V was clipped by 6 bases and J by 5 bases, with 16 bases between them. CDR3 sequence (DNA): TGTGCCAGCAGCCAACGACGGTCCGGGGAGACCCAGTACTTC. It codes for CASSQRRSGETQYF.

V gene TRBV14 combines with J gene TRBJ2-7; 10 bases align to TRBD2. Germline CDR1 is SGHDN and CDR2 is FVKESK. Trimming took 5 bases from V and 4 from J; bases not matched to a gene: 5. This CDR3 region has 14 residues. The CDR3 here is CASSGSGRRYEQYF. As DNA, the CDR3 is TGTGCCAGCAGCGGTAGCGGGAGGCGGTACGAGCAGTACTTC.

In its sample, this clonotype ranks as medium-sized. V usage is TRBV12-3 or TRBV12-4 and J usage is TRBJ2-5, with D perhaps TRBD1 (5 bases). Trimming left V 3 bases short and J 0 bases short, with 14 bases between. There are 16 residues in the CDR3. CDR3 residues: CASSFTGRGNQETQYF. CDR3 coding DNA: TGTGCCAGCAGTTTCACGGGTAGGGGCAACCAAGAGACCCAGTACTTC.

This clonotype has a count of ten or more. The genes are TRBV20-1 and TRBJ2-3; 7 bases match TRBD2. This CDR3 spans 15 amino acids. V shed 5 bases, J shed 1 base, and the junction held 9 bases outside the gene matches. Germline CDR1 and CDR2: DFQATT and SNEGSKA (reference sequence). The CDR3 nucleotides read TGCAGTGCTCCGCCCGCGAGCGGGGGCACAGATACGCAGTATTTT. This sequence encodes CSAPPASGGTDTQYF.

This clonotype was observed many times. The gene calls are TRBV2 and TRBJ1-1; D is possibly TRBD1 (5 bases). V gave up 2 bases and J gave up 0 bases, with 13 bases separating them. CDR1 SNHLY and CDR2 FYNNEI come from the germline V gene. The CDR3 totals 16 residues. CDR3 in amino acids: CASSEHGGNLNTEAFF. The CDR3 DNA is TGTGCCAGCAGTGAACATGGGGGTAATTTGAACACTGAAGCTTTCTTT.

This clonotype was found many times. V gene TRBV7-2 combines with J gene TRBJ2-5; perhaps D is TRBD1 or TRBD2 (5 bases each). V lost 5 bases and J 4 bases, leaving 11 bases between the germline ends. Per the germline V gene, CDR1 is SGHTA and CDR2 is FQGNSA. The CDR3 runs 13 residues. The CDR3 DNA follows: TGTGCCAGCAGCGAGGGACGGATAGAGACCCAGTACTTC. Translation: CASSEGRIETQYF.

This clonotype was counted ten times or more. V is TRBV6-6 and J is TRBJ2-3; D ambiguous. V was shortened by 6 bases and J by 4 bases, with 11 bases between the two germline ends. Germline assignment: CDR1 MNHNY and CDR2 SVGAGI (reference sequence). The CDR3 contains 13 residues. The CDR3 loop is CASSPSMADTQYF. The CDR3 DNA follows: TGTGCCAGCAGCCCATCCATGGCAGATACGCAGTATTTT.